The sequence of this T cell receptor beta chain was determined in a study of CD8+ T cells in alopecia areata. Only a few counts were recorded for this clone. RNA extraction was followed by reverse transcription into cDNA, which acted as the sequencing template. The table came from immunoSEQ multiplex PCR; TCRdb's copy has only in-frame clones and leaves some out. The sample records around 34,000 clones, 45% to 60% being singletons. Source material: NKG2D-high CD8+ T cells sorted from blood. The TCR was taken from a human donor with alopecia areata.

The CDR3, as DNA: TGCGCCAGCAGCCAAGTCCACGGGGTGAGCTCCTACAATGAGCAGTTCTTC. It specifies CASSQVHGVSSYNEQFF. The chain combines TRBV4-3 with TRBJ2-1; the D gene is possibly TRBD2 (5 bases). Per the germline V gene, CDR1 is LGHNA and CDR2 is YSLEER. CDR3 length: 17 amino acids. The V end was cut by 1 base, the J end by 0 bases, with 13 bases between.